The clone carrying this T cell receptor beta chain was counted a few times. The antigen is not known. One entry per CDR3 protein, called by TCRdb with MiXCR from the reads. The sample records around 350,000 distinct CDR3 sequences, roughly 20% being singletons. CDR3 length: 13 residues. Trimming stripped 5 bases from V and 8 bases from J, with 13 bases between. Per germline, CDR1 SGHVS and CDR2 FNYEAQ. This sample is part of a study of T cell repertoires in cytomegalovirus infection. Study-wide context: Indications came from public TCR beta signatures; they pointed to CMV infection and to a matching HLA type. Notes on the study in general: Dominant in the ex vivo response were TCR beta clonotypes restricted by HLA-C and specific for CMV.

Sequenced: PBMCs. The chain recombines TRBV7-6 with TRBJ2-1; perhaps D is TRBD1 or TRBD2 (6 bases each). The sequence was obtained from a human donor in good health (CMV status not recorded). Some clones in this sample may be carry-over from other donors' samples. CDR3 in DNA: TGTGCCAGCAGCGCAGGGGAGGACGATGAGCAGTTCTTC. Its translation is CASSAGEDDEQFF. Drawing the rest from reference TRBV7-6 and TRBJ2-1, the complete variable domain is GAGVSQSPRYKVTKRGQDVALRCDPISGHVSLYWYRQALGQGPEFLTYFNYEAQQDKSGLPNDRFSAERPEGSISTLTIQRTEQRDSAMYRCASSAGEDDEQFFGPGTRLTVL.